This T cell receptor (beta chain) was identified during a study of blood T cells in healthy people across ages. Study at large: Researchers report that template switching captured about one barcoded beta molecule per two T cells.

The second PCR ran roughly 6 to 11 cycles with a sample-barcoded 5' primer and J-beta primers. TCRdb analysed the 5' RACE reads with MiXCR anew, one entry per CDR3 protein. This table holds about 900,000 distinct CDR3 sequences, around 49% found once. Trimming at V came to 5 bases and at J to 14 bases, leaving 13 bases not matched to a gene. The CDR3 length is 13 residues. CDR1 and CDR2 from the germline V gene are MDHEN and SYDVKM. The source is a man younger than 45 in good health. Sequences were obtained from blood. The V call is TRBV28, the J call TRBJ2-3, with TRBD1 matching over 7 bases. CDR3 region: CASSPLGTGDLYF. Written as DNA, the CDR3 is TGTGCCAGCAGTCCCCTGGGAACAGGGGATCTGTATTTT.